Below, one T cell receptor beta chain is given with its context. How the authors handled the data: Amplification of reference gene primers provided the estimated nucleated cell counts. Produced via immunoSEQ multiplex PCR; TCRdb's table is partial and in-frame only. V, J and clone size are taken as reported in that table, and D and trimming were inferred from the DNA itself. The table shows around 190,000 clones, with 80% to 90% occurring only once. Germline CDR1 reads GTSNPN; CDR2 reads SVGIG (reference sequence). This CDR3 comprises 12 residues. Trimming stripped 5 bases from V and 8 bases from J, with 10 bases between. This record comes from a study of blood T cell repertoires in COVID-19. Across the whole study: The origin of the acute and convalescent COVID-19 samples was the United States, Italy and Spain. In each case, the material was cDNA or gDNA derived from T cells, B-cell-depleted T cells, or PBMCs.

The source of this sequence is a woman in her thirties or forties with COVID-19, enrolled during active disease. The specimen was peripheral blood. This sequence joins TRBV30 and TRBJ1-6; no clear D. The CDR3: CAWGQLHSPLHF. The CDR3 coding sequence is TGTGCCTGGGGCCAACTCCATTCACCCCTCCACTTT.